This is a list of T cell receptor beta chains from one sample in a study of T cell responses to AZD1222 COVID-19 vaccine. TCRdb's copy holds only in-frame clones and misses some; the assay was immunoSEQ multiplex PCR. The sample carries around 210,000 clones, approximately 94% recorded once. This specimen consisted of peripheral blood, obtained 28 days after the second dose of the MenACWY control vaccine. The receptors were sampled from an adult who received the MenACWY meningococcal vaccine as a control. Each CDR3 is given with its conserved first and last residue. The D gene is left open where the match is weak. Clone size is not always given. Where it is, it says once, few, many or a class for expanded clones.

V gene	D gene	clone size	J gene	CDR3 protein	CDR3 DNA
TRBV6-2/TRBV6-3	TRBD1	NA	TRBJ2-2	CASSYSGRGPNTGELFF	TGTGCCAGCAGTTACTCAGGCAGGGGGCCGAACACCGGGGAGCTGTTTTTT
TRBV30	NA	NA	TRBJ1-2	CAWNGGRYGYTF	TGTGCCTGGAACGGTGGGAGGTATGGCTACACCTTC
TRBV4-1	NA	once	TRBJ2-3	CASSQDPQDTQYF	TGCGCCAGCAGCCAAGATCCCCAGGATACGCAGTATTTT
TRBV5-1	NA	NA	TRBJ1-1	CASSLFGNTEAFF	TGCGCCAGCAGCTTGTTTGGGAACACTGAAGCTTTCTTT
TRBV7-9	TRBD2	NA	TRBJ2-1	CASNRAGEIPGGEQFF	TGTGCCAGCAACCGAGCGGGAGAGATACCTGGCGGCGAGCAGTTCTTC
TRBV19	NA	NA	TRBJ2-3	CASSHGGSADTQYF	TGTGCCAGTAGCCATGGGGGGAGCGCAGATACGCAGTATTTT
TRBV18	NA	NA	TRBJ2-7	CASSPKGGEQYF	TGTGCCAGCTCACCGAAAGGAGGCGAGCAGTACTTC
TRBV9	NA	NA	TRBJ1-1	CASSLRPDVNTEAFF	TGTGCCAGCAGCCTCCGTCCGGATGTGAACACTGAAGCTTTCTTT
TRBV28	TRBD1	NA	TRBJ1-3	CASSPGGPGNTIYF	TGTGCCAGCAGCCCAGGGGGCCCTGGAAACACCATATATTTT
TRBV5-1	NA	NA	TRBJ1-1	CASSLYSMNTEAFF	TGCGCCAGCAGCCTTTATTCCATGAACACTGAAGCTTTCTTT
TRBV6-6	NA	NA	TRBJ2-7	CASSYPQWRPLYEQYF	TGTGCCAGCAGTTACCCCCAGTGGCGGCCCCTCTACGAGCAGTACTTC
TRBV9	NA	NA	TRBJ1-6	CASSVVPDNSPLHF	TGTGCCAGCAGCGTAGTTCCTGATAATTCACCCCTCCACTTT
TRBV30	TRBD2	NA	TRBJ2-7	CAWSTGLADEQYF	TGTGCCTGGAGTACAGGACTAGCGGACGAGCAGTACTTC
TRBV27	NA	NA	TRBJ1-6	CASSSAPGWDNSPLHF	TGTGCCAGCAGTTCAGCCCCGGGGTGGGATAATTCACCCCTCCACTTT
TRBV9	NA	NA	TRBJ1-5	CASSPGAYSNQPQHF	TGTGCCAGCAGCCCAGGTGCTTATAGCAATCAGCCCCAGCATTTT
TRBV12-3/TRBV12-4	TRBD1	NA	TRBJ2-1	CASSLRQGNEQFF	TGTGCCAGCAGTCTCAGACAGGGGAATGAGCAGTTCTTC
TRBV18	NA	NA	TRBJ1-2	CASSPPPSYDRQGGYTF	TGTGCCAGCTCACCACCCCCCAGCTACGACCGACAAGGCGGCTACACCTTC
TRBV18	NA	NA	TRBJ1-1	CASATGLNTEAFF	TGTGCCAGCGCTACAGGACTGAACACTGAAGCTTTCTTT
TRBV7-3	TRBD2	NA	TRBJ2-1	CASSTRLAAYNEQFF	TGTGCCAGCAGCACCCGACTAGCGGCTTACAATGAGCAGTTCTTC
TRBV27	NA	NA	TRBJ1-2	CASSPTGPVYGYTF	TGTGCCAGCAGTCCTACCGGGCCTGTCTATGGCTACACCTTC
TRBV7-9	NA	NA	TRBJ1-3	CASSGEEDGPSGNTIYF	TGTGCCAGCAGCGGGGAGGAGGACGGACCCTCTGGAAACACCATATATTTT
TRBV7-9	TRBD1	few	TRBJ1-2	CASRPEGQGGGYTF	TGTGCCAGCAGACCCGAGGGACAGGGGGGCGGCTACACCTTC
TRBV3-1/TRBV3-2	TRBD1	NA	TRBJ2-7	CASSQDKADRGASYEQYF	TGTGCCAGCAGCCAAGATAAGGCTGACAGGGGGGCCTCCTACGAGCAGTACTTC
TRBV5-4	NA	NA	TRBJ1-6	CASSLETGPNSPLHF	TGTGCCAGCAGCTTGGAAACAGGGCCTAATTCACCCCTCCACTTT
TRBV24-1	NA	NA	TRBJ1-3	CATSDSRGPGNTIYF	TGTGCCACCAGTGATTCACGGGGGCCTGGAAACACCATATATTTT
TRBV2	TRBD2	NA	TRBJ2-7	CASSPRTSGSYEQYF	TGTGCCAGCAGTCCCCGGACTAGCGGGTCCTACGAGCAGTACTTC
TRBV5-1	TRBD1	NA	TRBJ2-5	CASSLGQGQETQYF	TGCGCCAGCAGCTTGGGACAGGGCCAAGAGACCCAGTACTTC
TRBV10-3	NA	NA	TRBJ2-3	CAISGTDTQYF	TGTGCCATCAGTGGCACAGATACGCAGTATTTT
TRBV29-1	NA	NA	TRBJ2-7	CSVGGKGGEQYF	TGCAGCGTTGGTGGGAAAGGGGGCGAGCAGTACTTC
TRBV11-2	NA	NA	TRBJ2-7	CASRVTGYEQYF	TGTGCCAGCAGAGTCACGGGGTACGAGCAGTACTTC
TRBV29-1	TRBD1	NA	TRBJ1-1	CSVNTGGSEAFF	TGCAGCGTCAATACAGGGGGATCTGAAGCTTTCTTT
TRBV19	TRBD2	NA	TRBJ2-5	CASSRGGQETQYF	TGTGCCAGTAGTCGGGGGGGCCAAGAGACCCAGTACTTC
TRBV28	NA	NA	TRBJ1-5	CASSFYILGSNQPQHF	TGTGCCAGCAGTTTTTATATTCTGGGGAGCAATCAGCCCCAGCATTTT
TRBV5-6	NA	NA	TRBJ2-7	CASSLEGTAYEQYF	TGTGCCAGCAGCTTGGAAGGCACAGCCTACGAGCAGTACTTC